The rows below give T cell receptor beta chains drawn from one sample of a study of response to subunit inactivated influenza vaccine. TCRdb used MiXCR to reprocess the RT-PCR reads, holding one entry per CDR3 protein. Of 630,000 or so distinct CDR3 sequences in the sample, 15% to 19% were seen once. The sequences come from PBMCs from blood, collected 11 to 12 days after vaccination. These receptors originate from a middle-aged man who received an inactivated influenza vaccine. Each CDR3 is given with its conserved first and last residue. The order of the fields is J gene, V gene, CDR3 protein.

TRBJ2-4,TRBV4-3,CASSQDVSGAKNIQYF
TRBJ2-7,TRBV20-1,CSARDPTVIYEQYF
TRBJ2-3,TRBV12-3/TRBV12-4,CASIFSGGSTDTQYF
TRBJ1-2,TRBV6-2/TRBV6-3,CASSQRHRTYGYTF
TRBJ1-2,TRBV13,CASSTSDRARNYGYTF
TRBJ2-2,TRBV9,CASSIHSGGYTGELFF
TRBJ1-4,TRBV4-3,CASSPGTREKLFF
TRBJ2-7,TRBV5-1,CASSFAPGQASYEQYF
TRBJ2-1,TRBV12-3/TRBV12-4,CASSLRRRTTQNEQFF
TRBJ2-4,TRBV7-8,CASSLGARGQNIQYF
TRBJ2-7,TRBV4-2,CASSQEDWTYEQYF
TRBJ2-1,TRBV4-3,CASSRAGLWSYNEQFF
TRBJ2-4,TRBV14,CASSQADLNIQYF
TRBJ2-1,TRBV20-1,CSARGRLAGAPYNEQFF
TRBJ2-5,TRBV7-9,CASSLDAGRGGETQYF
TRBJ2-3,TRBV5-1,CASSHGKFGTDTQYF
TRBJ2-5,TRBV10-3,CAAPSRVEETQYF
TRBJ2-1,TRBV6-2/TRBV6-3,CASSYTDRGAYNEQFF
TRBJ2-1,TRBV7-2,CASSSRRVVGNEQFF
TRBJ1-5,TRBV12-3/TRBV12-4,CASRRGGVQPQHF
TRBJ1-1,TRBV12-3/TRBV12-4,CASFKLAEAFF
TRBJ2-7,TRBV6-5,CASSYSRDGGSYEQYF
TRBJ2-5,TRBV28,CASSVHLETATQETQYF
TRBJ2-7,TRBV11-2,CASSSTGRGSNEQYF
TRBJ1-1,TRBV24-1,CATSLRTSNTEAFF
TRBJ1-2,TRBV5-1,CASSLGLVTWNYGYTF
TRBJ1-1,TRBV7-2,CASSKTGGNTEAFF
TRBJ2-5,TRBV5-1,CASSNTGGEETQYF
TRBJ2-3,TRBV29-1,CSVAPGTTFTDTQYF
TRBJ2-1,TRBV4-2,CASSLPGLAGVWSSYNEQFF
TRBJ2-1,TRBV4-1,CASSLSGAGNQFF
TRBJ2-1,TRBV18,CASSPGPWGNEQFF
TRBJ2-5,TRBV29-1,CSIKFRVMETQYF
TRBJ2-7,TRBV15,CATSRDTGGGYEQYF
TRBJ1-6,TRBV27,CASSFIGRGASPLHF
TRBJ2-2,TRBV6-1,CASSILWQTNTGELFF
TRBJ2-2,TRBV12-3/TRBV12-4,CASSLTGAETGELFF
TRBJ2-3,TRBV5-1,CASSSGLAGGPGTDTQYF
TRBJ2-1,TRBV27,CASSLWSGTGNNEQFF
TRBJ2-5,TRBV20-1,CSAADWDRRGFQETQYF